This is a list of T cell receptor beta chains from one sample in a study of blood T cells in healthy people across ages. TCRdb ran MiXCR on the 5' RACE reads and lists one entry per CDR3 protein. Of some 1,000,000 distinct CDR3 sequences detected, around 25% appear once; the ten largest clones hold approximately 0.7%. The sample also formed part of further work on T cells of mothers and their children.

Sequenced sample: blood. Every receptor here comes from a girl aged 2 to 10 in good health. The CDR3 runs from the conserved cysteine through the conserved F or W. The D gene is left open where the match is weak. Only part of the rows carry a size: once, few, many, or a class if the clone is expanded.

clone_size: .; d_call: TRBD2; j_call: TRBJ2-7; v_call: TRBV5-1; cdr3_nt: TGCGCCAGCAGCATAGGACTAGCGCCTTCCTACGAGCAGTACTTC; cdr3_aa: CASSIGLAPSYEQYF
clone_size: .; d_call: TRBD2; j_call: TRBJ2-3; v_call: TRBV4-1; cdr3_nt: TGCGCCAGCAGCCATGGAGCGGGATCAGATACGCAGTATTTT; cdr3_aa: CASSHGAGSDTQYF
clone_size: few; d_call: TRBD1; j_call: TRBJ1-1; v_call: TRBV24-1; cdr3_nt: TGTGCCACCAGAACTACGCAACAGGGGGAGGGAGCTGAAGCTTTCTTT; cdr3_aa: CATRTTQQGEGAEAFF
clone_size: few; d_call: TRBD1; j_call: TRBJ2-7; v_call: TRBV7-3; cdr3_nt: TGTGCCAGCAGCTTGCAGGACAGGGGACACGAGCAGTACTTC; cdr3_aa: CASSLQDRGHEQYF
clone_size: .; d_call: TRBD2; j_call: TRBJ2-6; v_call: TRBV9; cdr3_nt: TGTGCCAGCAGCGACACAGTTGGGGGGGACTCGCTATTTAGGGGGGCCAACGTCCTGACTTTC; cdr3_aa: CASSDTVGGDSLFRGANVLTF
clone_size: .; d_call: .; j_call: TRBJ1-2; v_call: TRBV7-9; cdr3_nt: TGTGCCAGCAGCTTAGGGGCCGTTAACCCTAACTATGGCTACACCTTC; cdr3_aa: CASSLGAVNPNYGYTF
clone_size: few; d_call: .; j_call: TRBJ2-1; v_call: TRBV12-3/TRBV12-4; cdr3_nt: TGTGCCAGCAGCCCACCTAGTATTAGCCGCGAGCAGTTCTTC; cdr3_aa: CASSPPSISREQFF
clone_size: .; d_call: .; j_call: TRBJ2-5; v_call: TRBV28; cdr3_nt: TGTGCCAGCAGTCCTTCGGGGTGGGAAGAGACCCAGTACTTC; cdr3_aa: CASSPSGWEETQYF
clone_size: few; d_call: .; j_call: TRBJ1-6; v_call: TRBV27; cdr3_nt: TGTGCCAGCAGGGTATCACCCCTCCACTTT; cdr3_aa: CASRVSPLHF
clone_size: .; d_call: .; j_call: TRBJ2-1; v_call: TRBV7-2; cdr3_nt: TGTGCCAGCAGCTCCCCTGGTTGGGGGTCAAGGGTGTTCTTC; cdr3_aa: CASSSPGWGSRVFF
clone_size: .; d_call: .; j_call: TRBJ2-1; v_call: TRBV5-1; cdr3_nt: TGCGCCAGCAGCCCAAAATGGGGACGGTTATACAATGAGCAGTTCTTC; cdr3_aa: CASSPKWGRLYNEQFF
clone_size: few; d_call: .; j_call: TRBJ1-6; v_call: TRBV6-5; cdr3_nt: TGTGCCAGCAGTTACAGGTGGCTTGGGAGCTCACCCCTCCACTTT; cdr3_aa: CASSYRWLGSSPLHF
clone_size: few; d_call: TRBD2; j_call: TRBJ2-1; v_call: TRBV29-1; cdr3_nt: TGCAGCGTTGACATGGCCTTAAGCGGGGAGTTCTTC; cdr3_aa: CSVDMALSGEFF
clone_size: few; d_call: .; j_call: TRBJ1-1; v_call: TRBV6-6; cdr3_nt: TGTGCCAGCAGTTACTCGATACAACCTGAAGCTTTCTTT; cdr3_aa: CASSYSIQPEAFF
clone_size: few; d_call: .; j_call: TRBJ2-1; v_call: TRBV7-9; cdr3_nt: TGTGCCAGCAGTCCGGTTGTCCCTAGCAAAAACAATGAGCAGTTCTTC; cdr3_aa: CASSPVVPSKNNEQFF
clone_size: .; d_call: .; j_call: TRBJ1-6; v_call: TRBV4-3; cdr3_nt: TGCGCCAGCAGCCAAGATCGAAGGGATTCACCCCTCCACTTT; cdr3_aa: CASSQDRRDSPLHF
clone_size: few; d_call: .; j_call: TRBJ2-5; v_call: TRBV7-2; cdr3_nt: TGTGCCAGCAGCTTAGGTTGGGTGGAGACCCAGTACTTC; cdr3_aa: CASSLGWVETQYF
clone_size: few; d_call: .; j_call: TRBJ2-7; v_call: TRBV28; cdr3_nt: TGTGCCAGCAGTTCACCAAGTAGCTTTGACGAGCAGTACTTC; cdr3_aa: CASSSPSSFDEQYF
clone_size: .; d_call: .; j_call: TRBJ2-1; v_call: TRBV7-8; cdr3_nt: TGTGCCAGCAGCTTAGGGGAGTTTACACTAGACAATGAGCAGTTCTTC; cdr3_aa: CASSLGEFTLDNEQFF
clone_size: .; d_call: .; j_call: TRBJ2-5; v_call: TRBV7-2; cdr3_nt: TGTGCCAGCAGCCTTCGATGGAACGGGGAGACCCAGTACTTC; cdr3_aa: CASSLRWNGETQYF
clone_size: .; d_call: .; j_call: TRBJ2-3; v_call: TRBV10-3; cdr3_nt: TGTGCCATCAGTGCCTCCACGGGAACAGATACGCAGTATTTT; cdr3_aa: CAISASTGTDTQYF
clone_size: few; d_call: TRBD1; j_call: TRBJ1-4; v_call: TRBV28; cdr3_nt: TGTGCCAGCAGTACGGACGGGACAGGAATGGGGAAACTGTTTTTT; cdr3_aa: CASSTDGTGMGKLFF
clone_size: .; d_call: .; j_call: TRBJ2-1; v_call: TRBV7-9; cdr3_nt: TGTGCCAGCAGCTTAGGAGGGGGGGTGTATGAGCAGTTCTTC; cdr3_aa: CASSLGGGVYEQFF
clone_size: .; d_call: .; j_call: TRBJ2-1; v_call: TRBV7-2; cdr3_nt: TGTGCCAGCAGCTTAGGCCTGGGAACCTACAATGAGCAGTTCTTC; cdr3_aa: CASSLGLGTYNEQFF
clone_size: .; d_call: TRBD2; j_call: TRBJ2-1; v_call: TRBV28; cdr3_nt: TGTGCCAGCAGTTTCGGTCTAGCGGGGGATACCTACAATGAGCAGTTCTTC; cdr3_aa: CASSFGLAGDTYNEQFF
clone_size: .; d_call: .; j_call: TRBJ2-6; v_call: TRBV7-9; cdr3_nt: TGTGCCAGCAGCTTAAGGCGGAGCTCTGACCGGGCCAACGTCCTGACTTTC; cdr3_aa: CASSLRRSSDRANVLTF
clone_size: .; d_call: .; j_call: TRBJ2-1; v_call: TRBV4-1; cdr3_nt: TGCGCCAGCAGCCAAATCTTAGCGAGGTACAATGAGCAGTGCTTC; cdr3_aa: CASSQILARYNEQCF
clone_size: .; d_call: .; j_call: TRBJ2-2; v_call: TRBV14; cdr3_nt: TGTGCCAGCAGCCATAGATTGGTGAACACCGGGGAGCTGTTTTTT; cdr3_aa: CASSHRLVNTGELFF
clone_size: .; d_call: TRBD1; j_call: TRBJ2-3; v_call: TRBV13; cdr3_nt: TGTGCCAGCAGCTCCGGATTGGGACAGCCCCATACGCAGTATTTT; cdr3_aa: CASSSGLGQPHTQYF
clone_size: few; d_call: TRBD2; j_call: TRBJ2-1; v_call: TRBV7-3; cdr3_nt: TGTGCCAGCAGCTTAATTGGTAGCGGGAGCCTCAATGAGCAGTTCTTC; cdr3_aa: CASSLIGSGSLNEQFF
clone_size: .; d_call: .; j_call: TRBJ2-1; v_call: TRBV5-1; cdr3_nt: TGCGCCAGCAGCTTCCTAGGGGCAGAGGGAAGAGGTGAGCAGTTCTTC; cdr3_aa: CASSFLGAEGRGEQFF
clone_size: .; d_call: TRBD1; j_call: TRBJ2-7; v_call: TRBV24-1; cdr3_nt: TGTGCCACCAGTGATTGGGACAGGGACGAGCAGTACTTC; cdr3_aa: CATSDWDRDEQYF
clone_size: few; d_call: TRBD2; j_call: TRBJ2-5; v_call: TRBV6-2/TRBV6-3; cdr3_nt: TGTGCCAGCAGTTACTCGCGGACTAGCGGGGAAGAGACCCTGTACTTC; cdr3_aa: CASSYSRTSGEETLYF
clone_size: few; d_call: TRBD1; j_call: TRBJ2-2; v_call: TRBV28; cdr3_nt: TGTGCCAGCAGTTTAACAGGGGCGAACGGGGAGCTGTTTTTT; cdr3_aa: CASSLTGANGELFF
clone_size: once; d_call: TRBD2; j_call: TRBJ2-4; v_call: TRBV7-9; cdr3_nt: TGTGCCAGCAGGACCCTTGGGGGGGACATTCAGTACTTC; cdr3_aa: CASRTLGGDIQYF
clone_size: .; d_call: .; j_call: TRBJ1-3; v_call: TRBV7-9; cdr3_nt: TGTGCCAGCAGCTTAGCAGGGGTCGGAAACACCATATATTTT; cdr3_aa: CASSLAGVGNTIYF
clone_size: few; d_call: .; j_call: TRBJ1-4; v_call: TRBV7-9; cdr3_nt: TGTGCCAGCAGCTTACTCCGGGGAGAAGAGGGGAAACTGTTTTTT; cdr3_aa: CASSLLRGEEGKLFF
clone_size: few; d_call: .; j_call: TRBJ2-7; v_call: TRBV28; cdr3_nt: TGTGCCAGCGGGTCCAGGGTCGCCTACGAGCAGTACTTC; cdr3_aa: CASGSRVAYEQYF
clone_size: few; d_call: TRBD2; j_call: TRBJ2-5; v_call: TRBV27; cdr3_nt: TGTGCCAGCAGCCAACTAGCGGGAGATGAAGACGAGACCCAGTACTTC; cdr3_aa: CASSQLAGDEDETQYF
clone_size: .; d_call: TRBD2; j_call: TRBJ2-1; v_call: TRBV11-2; cdr3_nt: TGTGCCAGCAGCTTGGCGGGAGGGAACTACAATGAGCAGTTCTTC; cdr3_aa: CASSLAGGNYNEQFF
clone_size: .; d_call: TRBD1; j_call: TRBJ1-1; v_call: TRBV5-1; cdr3_nt: TGCGCCAGCAGCTTCGCCACAGGGGTCGGCACTGAAGCTTTCTTT; cdr3_aa: CASSFATGVGTEAFF
clone_size: .; d_call: TRBD1; j_call: TRBJ2-5; v_call: TRBV13; cdr3_nt: TGTGCCAGCAGCTACAAGACAGGGGAAGAGACCCAGTACTTC; cdr3_aa: CASSYKTGEETQYF
clone_size: .; d_call: .; j_call: TRBJ2-1; v_call: TRBV18; cdr3_nt: TGTGCCAGCTCACCAATCGATGAGCAGTTCTTC; cdr3_aa: CASSPIDEQFF
clone_size: few; d_call: TRBD1; j_call: TRBJ2-3; v_call: TRBV29-1; cdr3_nt: TGCAGCGTAGCGGGACAGGGGGCATCAGATACGCAGTACTTT; cdr3_aa: CSVAGQGASDTQYF
clone_size: many; d_call: .; j_call: TRBJ2-5; v_call: TRBV9; cdr3_nt: TGTGCCAGCAGCGCCCCCTTGGAGGGGGTACAAGAGACCCAGTACTTC; cdr3_aa: CASSAPLEGVQETQYF
clone_size: few; d_call: TRBD2; j_call: TRBJ2-1; v_call: TRBV5-6; cdr3_nt: TGTGCCAGCACCCTACAACCGACTAGCGGGGACCACAATGAGCAGTTCTTC; cdr3_aa: CASTLQPTSGDHNEQFF
clone_size: few; d_call: .; j_call: TRBJ2-7; v_call: TRBV7-9; cdr3_nt: TGTGCCAGCAGCCCCATTAGGGGCCACGAGCAGTACTTC; cdr3_aa: CASSPIRGHEQYF
clone_size: .; d_call: .; j_call: TRBJ2-1; v_call: TRBV6-2/TRBV6-3; cdr3_nt: TGTGCCAGCTCTACGGCTGGATTAGAACAGTTCTTC; cdr3_aa: CASSTAGLEQFF
clone_size: .; d_call: TRBD1; j_call: TRBJ1-1; v_call: TRBV12-3/TRBV12-4; cdr3_nt: TGTGCCAGCAACTACAGGGGGACTGAAGCTTTCTTT; cdr3_aa: CASNYRGTEAFF
clone_size: .; d_call: .; j_call: TRBJ2-3; v_call: TRBV27; cdr3_nt: TGTGCCAGCCGGGACGCGGATACGCAGTATTTT; cdr3_aa: CASRDADTQYF
clone_size: few; d_call: TRBD2; j_call: TRBJ2-1; v_call: TRBV29-1; cdr3_nt: TGCAGCGTGTCGACTAGCGGGAAAGTTGAGCAGTTCTTC; cdr3_aa: CSVSTSGKVEQFF
clone_size: .; d_call: TRBD1; j_call: TRBJ1-2; v_call: TRBV29-1; cdr3_nt: TGCATTACTCTGGGGACAGACTATGGCTACACCTTC; cdr3_aa: CITLGTDYGYTF
clone_size: .; d_call: TRBD1; j_call: TRBJ1-2; v_call: TRBV2; cdr3_nt: TGTGCCAGCAGCACAGGGGTAGCCTATGGCTACACCTTC; cdr3_aa: CASSTGVAYGYTF
clone_size: few; d_call: .; j_call: TRBJ2-3; v_call: TRBV6-6; cdr3_nt: TGTGCCAGCAGGGCGGGGAATCCGGCAGATACGCAGTATTTT; cdr3_aa: CASRAGNPADTQYF
clone_size: .; d_call: TRBD2; j_call: TRBJ2-5; v_call: TRBV29-1; cdr3_nt: TGCAGCGTTGTAGCCCCGACTAGCGGGGGGGCCGGGGAGACCCAGTACTTC; cdr3_aa: CSVVAPTSGGAGETQYF
clone_size: .; d_call: .; j_call: TRBJ2-3; v_call: TRBV20-1; cdr3_nt: TGCAGTGCTAGCGATTCCGCCCGGGGAGATACGCAGTATTTT; cdr3_aa: CSASDSARGDTQYF
clone_size: .; d_call: .; j_call: TRBJ2-1; v_call: TRBV3-1; cdr3_nt: TGTGCCAGCAGCTCCGGGAGCGGCAATGAGCAGTTCTTC; cdr3_aa: CASSSGSGNEQFF
clone_size: many; d_call: .; j_call: TRBJ1-5; v_call: TRBV12-3/TRBV12-4; cdr3_nt: TGTGCCAGCAGTTTAGAAGGGCCTTATAGCAATCAGCCCCAGCATTTT; cdr3_aa: CASSLEGPYSNQPQHF
clone_size: .; d_call: TRBD1; j_call: TRBJ1-1; v_call: TRBV29-1; cdr3_nt: TGCAGCGGGAACAGGGGCGACACTGAAGCTTTCTTT; cdr3_aa: CSGNRGDTEAFF